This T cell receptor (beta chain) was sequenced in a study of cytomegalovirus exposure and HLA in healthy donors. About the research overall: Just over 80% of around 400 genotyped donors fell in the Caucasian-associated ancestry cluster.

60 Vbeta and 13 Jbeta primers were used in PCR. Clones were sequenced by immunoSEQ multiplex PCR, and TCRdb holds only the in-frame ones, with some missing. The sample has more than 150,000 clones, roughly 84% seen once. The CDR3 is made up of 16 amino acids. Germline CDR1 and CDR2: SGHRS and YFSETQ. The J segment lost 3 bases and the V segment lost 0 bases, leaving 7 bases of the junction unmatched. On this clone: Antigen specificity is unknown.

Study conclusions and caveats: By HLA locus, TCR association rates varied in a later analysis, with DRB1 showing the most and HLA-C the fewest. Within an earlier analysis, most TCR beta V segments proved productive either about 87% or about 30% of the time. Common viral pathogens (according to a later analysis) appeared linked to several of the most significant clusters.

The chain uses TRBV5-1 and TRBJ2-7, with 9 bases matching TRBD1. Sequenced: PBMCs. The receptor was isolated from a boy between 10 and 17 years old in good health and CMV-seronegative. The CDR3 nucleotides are TGCGCCAGCAGCTTGGCTCCGGGACAGGGAATCTACGAGCAGTACTTC. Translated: CASSLAPGQGIYEQYF.